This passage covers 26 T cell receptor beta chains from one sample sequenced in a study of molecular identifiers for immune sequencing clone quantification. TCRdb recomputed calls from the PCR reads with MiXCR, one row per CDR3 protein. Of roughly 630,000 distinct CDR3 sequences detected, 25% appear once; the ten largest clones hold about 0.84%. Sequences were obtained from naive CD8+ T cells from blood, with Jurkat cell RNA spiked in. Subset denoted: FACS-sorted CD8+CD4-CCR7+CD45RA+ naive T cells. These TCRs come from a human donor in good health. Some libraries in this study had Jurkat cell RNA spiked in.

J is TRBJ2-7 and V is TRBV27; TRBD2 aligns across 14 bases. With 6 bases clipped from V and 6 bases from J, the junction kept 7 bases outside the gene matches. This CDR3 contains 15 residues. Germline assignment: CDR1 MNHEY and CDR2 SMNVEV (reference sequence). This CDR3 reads CASSRGLAGEGEQYF. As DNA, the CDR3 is TGTGCCAGCAGCCGGGGACTAGCGGGAGAGGGCGAGCAGTACTTC.

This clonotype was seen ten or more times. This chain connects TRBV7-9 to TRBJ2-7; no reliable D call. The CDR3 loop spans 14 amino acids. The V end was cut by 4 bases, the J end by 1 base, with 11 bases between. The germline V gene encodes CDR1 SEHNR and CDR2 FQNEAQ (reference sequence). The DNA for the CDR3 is TGTGCCAGCAGCTCCCCATCAGCTTCCTACGAGCAGTACTTC. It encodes CASSSPSASYEQYF. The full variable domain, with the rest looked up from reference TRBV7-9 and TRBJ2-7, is DTGVSQNPRHKITKRGQNVTFRCDPISEHNRLYWYRQTLGQGPEFLTYFQNEAQLEKSRLLSDRFSAERPKGSFSTLEIQRTEQGDSAMYLCASSSPSASYEQYFGPGTRLTVT.

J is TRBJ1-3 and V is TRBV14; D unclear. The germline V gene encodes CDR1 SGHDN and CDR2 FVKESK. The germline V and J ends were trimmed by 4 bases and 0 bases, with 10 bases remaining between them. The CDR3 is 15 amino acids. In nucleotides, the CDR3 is TGTGCCAGCAGCCGAGATGGGGACTCTGGAAACACCATATATTTT. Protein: CASSRDGDSGNTIYF.

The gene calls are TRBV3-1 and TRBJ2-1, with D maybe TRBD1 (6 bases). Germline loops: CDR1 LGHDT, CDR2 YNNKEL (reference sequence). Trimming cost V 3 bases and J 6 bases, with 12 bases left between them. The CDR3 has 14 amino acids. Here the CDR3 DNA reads TGTGCCAGCAGCCAGATTACAGGGCCCAATGAGCAGTTCTTC. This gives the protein CASSQITGPNEQFF.

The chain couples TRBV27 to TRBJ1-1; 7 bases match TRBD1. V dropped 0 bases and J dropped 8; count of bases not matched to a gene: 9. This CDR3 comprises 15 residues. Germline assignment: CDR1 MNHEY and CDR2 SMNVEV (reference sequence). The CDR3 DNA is TGTGCCAGCAGTTTATCCCCCGGGACAGATATAGAAGCTTTCTTT. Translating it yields CASSLSPGTDIEAFF.

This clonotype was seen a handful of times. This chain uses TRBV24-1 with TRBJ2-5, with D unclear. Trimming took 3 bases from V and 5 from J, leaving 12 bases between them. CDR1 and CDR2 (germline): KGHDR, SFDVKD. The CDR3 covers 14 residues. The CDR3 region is CATSDEDGSETQYF. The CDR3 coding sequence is TGTGCCACCAGTGATGAGGACGGATCGGAGACCCAGTACTTC.

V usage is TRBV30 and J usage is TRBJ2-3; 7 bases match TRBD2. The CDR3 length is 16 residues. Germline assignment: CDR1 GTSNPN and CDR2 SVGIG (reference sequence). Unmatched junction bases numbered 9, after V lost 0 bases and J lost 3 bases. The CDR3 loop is CAWSVGSGGGTDTQYF. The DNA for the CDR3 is TGTGCCTGGAGTGTAGGGTCGGGAGGTGGTACAGATACGCAGTATTTT.

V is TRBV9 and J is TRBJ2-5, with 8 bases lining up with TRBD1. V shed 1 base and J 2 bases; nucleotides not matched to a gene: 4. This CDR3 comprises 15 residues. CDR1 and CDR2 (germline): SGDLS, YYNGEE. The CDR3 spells CASSVTGQVQETQYF. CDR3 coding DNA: TGTGCCAGCAGCGTAACGGGACAGGTGCAAGAGACCCAGTACTTC. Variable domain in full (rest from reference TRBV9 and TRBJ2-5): DSGVTQTPKHLITATGQRVTLRCSPRSGDLSVYWYQQSLDQGLQFLIQYYNGEERAKGNILERFSAQQFPDLHSELNLSSLELGDSALYFCASSVTGQVQETQYFGPGTRLLVL.

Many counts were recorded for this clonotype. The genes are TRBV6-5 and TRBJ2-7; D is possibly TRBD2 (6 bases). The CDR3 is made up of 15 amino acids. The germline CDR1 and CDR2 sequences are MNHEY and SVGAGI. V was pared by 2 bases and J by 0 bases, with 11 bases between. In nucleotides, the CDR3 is TGTGCCAGCAGTTACGGGCAGGGACTCTCCTACGAGCAGTACTTC. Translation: CASSYGQGLSYEQYF.

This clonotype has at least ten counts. The CDR3 spells CASSAGDRFSNQPQHF. CDR3 DNA: TGTGCCAGCAGCGCTGGGGACAGATTTAGCAATCAGCCCCAGCATTTT. The chain has TRBV9 and TRBJ1-5; 7 bases are shared with TRBD1. This CDR3 spans 16 amino acids. Germline V lookup: CDR1 SGDLS, CDR2 YYNGEE. Trimming removed 3 bases from V and 0 bases from J; junction bases left unmatched: 6.

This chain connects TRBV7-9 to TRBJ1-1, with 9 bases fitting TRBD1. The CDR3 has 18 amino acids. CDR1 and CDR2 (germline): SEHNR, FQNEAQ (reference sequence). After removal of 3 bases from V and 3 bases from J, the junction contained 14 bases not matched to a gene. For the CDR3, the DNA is TGTGCCAGCAGCTTCCCCCGCGGGACAGGGAGTTCGGACACTGAAGCTTTCTTT. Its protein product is CASSFPRGTGSSDTEAFF.

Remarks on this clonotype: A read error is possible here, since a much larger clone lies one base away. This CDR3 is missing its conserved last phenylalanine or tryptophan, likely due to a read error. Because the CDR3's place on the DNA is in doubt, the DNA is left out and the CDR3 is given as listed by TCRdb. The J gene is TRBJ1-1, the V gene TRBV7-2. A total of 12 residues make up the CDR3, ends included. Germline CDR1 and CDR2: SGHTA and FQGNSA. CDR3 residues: CTSSLAGEPETL.

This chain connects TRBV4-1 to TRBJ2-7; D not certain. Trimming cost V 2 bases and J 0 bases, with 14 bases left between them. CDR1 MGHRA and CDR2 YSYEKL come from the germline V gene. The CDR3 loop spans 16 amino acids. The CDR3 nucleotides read TGCGCCAGCAGCCAAACGGAGACACCAAGCTCCTACGAGCAGTACTTC. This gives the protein CASSQTETPSSYEQYF.

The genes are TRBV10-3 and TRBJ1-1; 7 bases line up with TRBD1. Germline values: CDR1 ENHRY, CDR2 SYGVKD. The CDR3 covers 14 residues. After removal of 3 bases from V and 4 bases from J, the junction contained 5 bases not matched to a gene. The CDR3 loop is CAISEIQGSTEAFF. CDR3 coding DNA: TGTGCCATCAGTGAAATACAGGGGTCCACTGAAGCTTTCTTT.

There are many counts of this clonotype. The CDR3 DNA reads TGTGCCAGCAGCGCGCCAGGGGGCGCGACCACTGAAGCTTTCTTT. It translates to CASSAPGGATTEAFF. J is TRBJ1-1 and V is TRBV7-9, with 8 bases that match TRBD1. The CDR3 is made up of 15 amino acids. Unmatched junction bases numbered 9, after V lost 5 bases and J lost 4 bases. Per the germline V gene, CDR1 is SEHNR and CDR2 is FQNEAQ (reference sequence).

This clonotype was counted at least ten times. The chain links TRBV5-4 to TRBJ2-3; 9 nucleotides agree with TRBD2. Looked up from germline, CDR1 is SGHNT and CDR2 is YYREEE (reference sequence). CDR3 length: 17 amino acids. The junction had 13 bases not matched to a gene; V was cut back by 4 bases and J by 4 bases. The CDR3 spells CASSNMMEREVSDTQYF. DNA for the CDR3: TGTGCCAGCAGCAACATGATGGAGCGGGAGGTATCAGATACGCAGTATTTT.

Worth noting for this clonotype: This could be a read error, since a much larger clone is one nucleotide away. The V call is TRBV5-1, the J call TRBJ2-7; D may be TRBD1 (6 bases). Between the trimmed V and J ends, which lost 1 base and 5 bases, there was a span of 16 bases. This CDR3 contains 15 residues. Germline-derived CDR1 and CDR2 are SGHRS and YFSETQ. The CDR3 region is CASSLIRGDSDEQYF. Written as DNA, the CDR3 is TGCGCCAGCAGCTTGATCAGGGGAGATTCCGACGAGCAGTACTTC.

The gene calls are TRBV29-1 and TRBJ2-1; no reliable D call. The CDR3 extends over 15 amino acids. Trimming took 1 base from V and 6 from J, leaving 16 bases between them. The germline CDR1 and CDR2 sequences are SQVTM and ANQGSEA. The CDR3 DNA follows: TGCAGCGTTGAAGGGTGGCAAACAGTTTGCAATGAGCAGTTCTTC. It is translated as CSVEGWQTVCNEQFF.

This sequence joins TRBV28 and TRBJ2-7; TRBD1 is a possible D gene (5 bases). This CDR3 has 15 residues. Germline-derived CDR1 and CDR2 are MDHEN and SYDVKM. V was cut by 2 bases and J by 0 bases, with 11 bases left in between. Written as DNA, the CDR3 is TGTGCCAGCAGTTTAACGGGCAGGGCCTCCTACGAGCAGTACTTC. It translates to CASSLTGRASYEQYF.

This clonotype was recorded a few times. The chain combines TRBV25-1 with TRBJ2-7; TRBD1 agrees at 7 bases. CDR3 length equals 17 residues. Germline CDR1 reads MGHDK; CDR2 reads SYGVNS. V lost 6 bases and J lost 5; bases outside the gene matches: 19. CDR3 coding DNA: TGTGCCAGCAGACAACGTGCCGGGGACAGAATGGGCCACGAGCAGTACTTC. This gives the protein CASRQRAGDRMGHEQYF.

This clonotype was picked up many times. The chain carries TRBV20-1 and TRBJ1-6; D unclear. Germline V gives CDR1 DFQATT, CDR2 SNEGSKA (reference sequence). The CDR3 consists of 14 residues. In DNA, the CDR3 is TGCAGCGTAGCGGGGAGCTCCTATAATTCACCCCTCCACTTT. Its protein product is CSVAGSSYNSPLHF.

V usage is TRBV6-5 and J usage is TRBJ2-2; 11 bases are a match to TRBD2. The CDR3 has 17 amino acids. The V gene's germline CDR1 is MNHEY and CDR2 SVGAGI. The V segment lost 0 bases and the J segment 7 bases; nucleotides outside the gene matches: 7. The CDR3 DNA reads TGTGCCAGCAGTTACTCCACTAGCGGGAGATGGGACGGGGAGCTGTTTTTT. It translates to CASSYSTSGRWDGELFF.

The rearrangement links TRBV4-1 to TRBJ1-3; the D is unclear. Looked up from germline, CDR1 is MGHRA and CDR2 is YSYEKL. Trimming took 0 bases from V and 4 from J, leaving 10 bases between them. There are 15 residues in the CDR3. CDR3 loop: CASSQDQGYGNTIYF. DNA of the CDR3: TGCGCCAGCAGCCAAGATCAAGGGTACGGAAACACCATATATTTT.

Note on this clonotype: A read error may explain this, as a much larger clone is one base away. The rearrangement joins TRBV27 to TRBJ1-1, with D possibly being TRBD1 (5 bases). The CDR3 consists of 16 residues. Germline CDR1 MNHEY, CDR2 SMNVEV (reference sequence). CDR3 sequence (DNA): TGTGCCAGCAGTCCACTGACAGACCCTCGGACCTCTGAAGCTATCTTT. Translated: CASSPLTDPRTSEAIF.

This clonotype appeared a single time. CDR3 DNA sequence: TGTGCCAGTAGTATTTGGGCAGGCAACAATGAGCAGTTCTTC. Amino acid sequence: CASSIWAGNNEQFF. The chain joins TRBV19 to TRBJ2-1; D uncertain. This CDR3 has 14 residues. Germline values: CDR1 LNHDA, CDR2 SQIVND (reference sequence). With 3 bases removed from V and 5 bases from J, the gap between germline ends came to 11 bases.

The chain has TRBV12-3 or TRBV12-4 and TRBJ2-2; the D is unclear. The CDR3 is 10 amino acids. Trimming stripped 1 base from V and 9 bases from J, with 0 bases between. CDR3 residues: CASSLGELFF. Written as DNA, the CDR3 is TGTGCCAGCAGTTTAGGGGAGCTGTTTTTT.